This record looks at one T cell receptor beta chain sequence and its context. Authors' data handling: Amplification of reference gene primers was used by the study to estimate nucleated cell counts. Method: immunoSEQ multiplex PCR; TCRdb's copy keeps in-frame clones and lacks some. V, J and clone size were drawn from that table, and D and trimming were deduced from the DNA. The table lists approximately 100,000 clones, about 80% of them singletons. The data stem from a study of blood T cell repertoires in COVID-19. As for the study in general: T cells, B-cell-depleted T cells, or PBMCs supplied cDNA or gDNA.

The V segment lost 6 bases and the J segment 2 bases; nucleotides outside the gene matches: 7. The CDR3 sequence is 15 residues long. From germline, CDR1 is MNHEY and CDR2 SVGAGI. Sample: peripheral blood. The sequence derives from a man between 65 and 80 years old with acute or convalescent COVID-19. The genes are TRBV6-5 and TRBJ2-7, with TRBD2 matching over 10 bases. CDR3 bases: TGTGCCAGCAGATGGACTAGCGGATACACCTACGAGCAGTACTTC. This encodes CASRWTSGYTYEQYF.